One and the same sample provided the 17 T cell receptor beta chains below, sequenced in a study of blood T cells in healthy people across ages (dated by TCRdb to between 2014 and 2016). Libraries were constructed by 5' RACE. Sequencing was performed on an Illumina HiSeq 2500. The second PCR ran for roughly 7 to 12 cycles and used a J-beta primer mix along with a sample-barcoded 5' primer. The raw public reads went through TCRdb reprocessing: fastp at Q25, MiXCR clone calling, in-frame beta chains kept. One record per CDR3 amino acid sequence lists the most common genes and DNA. This sample gives 1.5 million to 2 million distinct CDR3 sequences in total; approximately 50% of them show up just once. The ten largest clones capture approximately 2% of the sample. The sample comprised blood. Source of these receptors: a woman between 40 and 50 years old in good health.

V usage is TRBV12-3 or TRBV12-4 and J usage is TRBJ1-2; no reliable D call. CDR3 length: 15 residues. V was shortened by 4 bases and J by 3 bases, with 15 bases between the two germline ends. The CDR3 here is CASSYRVGKYYGYTF. CDR3 DNA sequence: TGTGCCAGCAGTTATCGGGTGGGGAAATACTATGGCTACACCTTC.

V is TRBV4-1 and J is TRBJ2-5, with a tentative D call TRBD2 (5 bases). The V gene lost 2 bases and the J gene lost 5 bases, with 21 bases spanning the gap. Germline CDR1 is MGHRA and CDR2 is YSYEKL. CDR3 length equals 17 residues. The CDR3 reads CASSQLGRRSPGETQYF. The CDR3 nucleotides are TGCGCCAGCAGCCAACTCGGCCGGAGGTCTCCGGGGGAGACCCAGTACTTC.

The chain links TRBV29-1 to TRBJ2-7; D possibly matches TRBD1 or TRBD2 (5 bases each). Trimming took off 6 bases at V and 2 bases at J, with 14 bases between the two ends. Looked up from germline, CDR1 is SQVTM and CDR2 is ANQGSEA. This CDR3 contains 13 residues. This CDR3 is CSVVNSGPYEQYF. In nucleotides, the CDR3 is TGCAGCGTCGTTAATTCGGGGCCCTACGAGCAGTACTTC.

In its sample, this clonotype was seen many times. J is TRBJ2-1 and V is TRBV29-1; 10 bases align to TRBD2. Germline CDR1 reads SQVTM; CDR2 reads ANQGSEA. V was clipped by 4 bases and J by 4 bases; unmatched bases: 4. This CDR3 has 14 residues. CDR3 loop: CSVALAGAYNEQFF. Here the CDR3 DNA reads TGCAGCGTTGCCCTAGCGGGGGCGTACAATGAGCAGTTCTTC.

V gene TRBV20-1 combines with J gene TRBJ2-7, with 8 bases that match TRBD2. There are 13 residues in the CDR3. V trimming: 6 bases; J trimming: 0 bases; junction bases outside the gene matches: 4. Germline CDR1 DFQATT, CDR2 SNEGSKA (reference sequence). CDR3 nucleotide sequence: TGCAGTGCCGGAGCGGGGGCCTCCTACGAGCAGTACTTC. Amino acids: CSAGAGASYEQYF.

The gene calls are TRBV5-1 and TRBJ2-7; 9 bases align to TRBD1. There are 15 residues in the CDR3. V shed 4 bases, J shed 2 bases, and the junction held 7 bases outside the gene matches. Germline V lookup: CDR1 SGHRS, CDR2 YFSETQ. CDR3 DNA sequence: TGCGCCAGCAGCATAGGGACAGGGAAAACCTACGAGCAGTACTTC. It codes for CASSIGTGKTYEQYF.

This chain uses TRBV10-3 with TRBJ2-5; D is perhaps TRBD1 (5 bases). V was pared by 2 bases and J by 11 bases, with 21 bases between. The CDR3 totals 15 residues. The germline gives CDR1 ENHRY, CDR2 SYGVKD. The CDR3 DNA is TGTGCCATCAGTGAGGAAGGGGCAGTTAGGAATGAGCAGTACTTC. Its protein is CAISEEGAVRNEQYF.

The chain employs TRBV5-4 and TRBJ1-2, with TRBD1 matching 11 bases. The germline gives CDR1 SGHNT, CDR2 YYREEE (reference sequence). The V and J ends lost 4 bases and 5 bases, in that order; junction bases with no gene match: 7. This CDR3 is built from 15 residues. CDR3: CASSEDRGRGYGYTF. CDR3 bases: TGTGCCAGCAGCGAGGACAGGGGGCGAGGGTATGGCTACACCTTC.

This chain links TRBV10-2 with TRBJ2-1; 7 bases map to TRBD1. Germline CDR1 is WSHSY and CDR2 is SAAADI. V lost 4 bases and J lost 7; bases outside the gene matches: 7. The CDR3 is made up of 14 amino acids. CDR3 region: CASSVSTGLNEQFF. DNA for the CDR3: TGCGCCAGCAGTGTGTCGACAGGGTTGAATGAGCAGTTCTTC.

The table lists this clonotype with many counts. This sequence joins TRBV7-3 and TRBJ2-1; 8 bases fit TRBD2. CDR1 SGHTA and CDR2 FQGTGA come from the germline V gene. This CDR3 has 15 residues. The trim removed 5 bases at V and 9 bases at J, leaving 12 bases unmatched. The CDR3 bases are TGTGCCAGCAGCCCCCTGGGCGGGGGGTCGGTTGAGCAGTTCTTC. Its protein product is CASSPLGGGSVEQFF.

This clonotype was picked up a small number of times. The genes are TRBV10-3 and TRBJ2-1; 15 bases match TRBD2. Germline loops: CDR1 ENHRY, CDR2 SYGVKD. Losses at the gene ends were 8 bases for V and 8 bases for J; bases not matched to a gene: 10. This CDR3 has 16 amino acids. The CDR3 reads CAISRTSGGAADEQFF. The CDR3 DNA reads as TGTGCCATCTCGAGGACTAGCGGGGGGGCCGCAGATGAGCAGTTCTTC.

This clonotype has only a few counts. V usage is TRBV28 and J usage is TRBJ2-5, with 10 bases identical to TRBD2. J lost 5 bases, V lost 7 bases, and 19 bases had no gene match. This CDR3 comprises 18 residues. The germline CDR1 and CDR2 sequences are MDHEN and SYDVKM. In DNA form, the CDR3 reads TGTGCCAGCACCAGTCAACTAGCGGGGCCAACCGGGTTTGAGACCCAGTACTTC. Protein product: CASTSQLAGPTGFETQYF.

This clonotype turned up a few times. This chain connects TRBV20-1 to TRBJ2-3; 12 nucleotides match TRBD2. Unmatched junction bases numbered 7, after V lost 5 bases and J lost 4 bases. This CDR3 comprises 15 residues. Looked up from germline, CDR1 is DFQATT and CDR2 is SNEGSKA (reference sequence). CDR3: CSAPTSGGLSDTQYF. CDR3 coding DNA: TGCAGTGCTCCCACTAGCGGGGGGCTCTCAGATACGCAGTATTTT.

This sequence joins TRBV7-8 and TRBJ2-5, with 7 positions matching TRBD1. V lost 4 bases to trimming and J lost 11 bases; unmatched junction nucleotides: 13. Germline assignment: CDR1 SGHVS and CDR2 FQNEAQ. The CDR3 sequence is 14 residues long. The CDR3 loop reads CASSSDRVNNEQYF. In nucleotides, the CDR3 is TGTGCCAGCAGCTCTGACAGGGTGAACAATGAGCAGTACTTC.

This chain uses TRBV6-1 with TRBJ2-6; D not certain. Trimming shortened V by 4 bases and J by 0 bases, and 7 bases separated the two germline ends. The CDR3 consists of 15 residues. Germline CDR1 reads MNHNS; CDR2 reads SASEGT. CDR3 DNA: TGTGCCAGCAGTGTTAAGGGCTCTGGGGCCAACGTCCTGACTTTC. This codes for CASSVKGSGANVLTF.

V is TRBV20-1 and J is TRBJ1-1; D may be TRBD1 (5 bases). This CDR3 has 12 amino acids. The germline gives CDR1 DFQATT, CDR2 SNEGSKA (reference sequence). Trimming removed 6 bases at V and 4 bases at J, with 12 bases between. The CDR3 is CSAAPGITEAFF. The CDR3 bases are TGCAGTGCCGCACCAGGGATCACTGAAGCTTTCTTT.

This clonotype was detected ten times or more. This chain connects TRBV10-3 to TRBJ2-7, with a possible D match to TRBD1 (6 bases). V lost 3 bases to trimming and J lost 4 bases, with 10 bases between them. This CDR3 contains 13 residues. Germline CDR1 reads ENHRY; CDR2 reads SYGVKD. DNA of the CDR3: TGTGCCATCAGTGAAGAAGGGGGTTACGAGCAGTACTTC. This sequence encodes CAISEEGGYEQYF.